This T cell receptor beta chain was identified during a study of T cells in Graves' hyperthyroidism and ophthalmopathy. J gave up 6 bases and V 6 bases, and 13 bases lay outside the gene matches. This CDR3 has 15 residues. Germline lookup yields CDR1 SGHVS and CDR2 FNYEAQ. Any patient presenting with uncontrolled infection, other autoimmune disease, pregnancy or lactation was left out. From RNA transcripts, TCR beta CDR3 regions were amplified. Primed by the HTBI set, a first-round RT-PCR was run on the TCR CDR3. TCRdb passed the multiplex PCR reads through MiXCR, listing each CDR3 protein once. This sample has 610,000 or so distinct CDR3 sequences, with about 43% found just once.

The sequencing input was peripheral blood or thyroid tissue (not recorded which). The sequence came from a young woman with Graves' hyperthyroidism. This rearrangement joins TRBV7-6 to TRBJ2-7, with TRBD2 matching 8 bases. CDR3 amino acids: CASSLNRAGVREQYF. CDR3 coding DNA: TGTGCCAGCAGTTTAAATAGAGCGGGGGTTCGCGAGCAGTACTTC. Using reference TRBV7-6 and TRBJ2-7 for the parts outside the CDR3, the full variable domain is GAGVSQSPRYKVTKRGQDVALRCDPISGHVSLYWYRQALGQGPEFLTYFNYEAQQDKSGLPNDRFSAERPEGSISTLTIQRTEQRDSAMYRCASSLNRAGVREQYFGPGTRLTVT.